This T cell receptor beta chain came from a study of blood T cell repertoires in COVID-19. Measured with immunoSEQ multiplex PCR; TCRdb has only the in-frame clones, and not every one. The sample records 25,000 to 35,000 clones, roughly nine tenths being singletons. The sequenced sample consisted of peripheral blood. The TCR comes from a human donor with active COVID-19. The donor label of this sample is uncertain.

The CDR3 nucleotides read TGTGCCAGCAGCGCCGGGACAGGGCCCTACGAGCAGTACTTC. This gives the protein CASSAGTGPYEQYF. J is TRBJ2-7 and V is TRBV6-5; 9 bases agree with TRBD1. With 6 bases clipped from V and 2 bases from J, the junction kept 5 bases outside the gene matches. The CDR3 is 14 amino acids. The V gene's germline CDR1 is MNHEY and CDR2 SVGAGI.